One sample yielded the 21 T cell receptor beta chains listed below, sequenced in a study of cytomegalovirus exposure and HLA in healthy donors. Both 60 Vbeta primers and 13 Jbeta primers went into the PCR. The method was immunoSEQ multiplex PCR; TCRdb's version includes in-frame clones alone and lacks a portion of them. Altogether about 180,000 clones are present, around 76% being singletons, with the ten largest covering over 1.5%. Sequencing was carried out using PBMCs. The source of these receptors is a middle-aged man in good health and CMV-seronegative.

J is TRBJ2-2 and V is TRBV2; 10 nucleotides match TRBD2. The CDR3 has 15 amino acids. From germline, CDR1 is SNHLY and CDR2 FYNNEI. V lost 6 bases to trimming and J lost 1 base; unmatched junction nucleotides: 2. The CDR3 protein is CASRRLAGNTGELFF. The DNA of the CDR3 is TGTGCCAGCAGACGACTAGCGGGGAACACCGGGGAGCTGTTTTTT.

The chain couples TRBV10-3 to TRBJ2-7, with D tentatively TRBD2 (6 bases). This CDR3 contains 11 residues. The V and J ends lost 10 bases and 2 bases respectively, with 9 bases between them. Germline V gene data show CDR1 as ENHRY and CDR2 as SYGVKD. CDR3 loop: CATGGTYEQYF. The DNA of the CDR3 is TGTGCCACCGGGGGAACCTACGAGCAGTACTTC.

The gene calls are TRBV29-1 and TRBJ2-5; 9 nucleotides line up with TRBD1. With 6 bases clipped from V and 5 bases from J, the junction kept 13 bases outside the gene matches. CDR1 is SQVTM, CDR2 ANQGSEA, per germline. The CDR3 is 15 residues long. This CDR3 reads CSVTPRTGAGETQYF. In DNA, the CDR3 is TGCAGCGTAACCCCACGGACAGGGGCGGGGGAGACCCAGTACTTC.

The V and J genes are TRBV5-1 and TRBJ2-7; 8 nucleotides line up with TRBD1. Germline CDR1 is SGHRS and CDR2 is YFSETQ. The CDR3 extends over 17 amino acids. With V trimmed by 5 bases and J by 2 bases, 15 bases remained unmatched. Here the CDR3 DNA reads TGCGCCAGCAGTAAGTTTTCGGGACAGGTGAAACCCTACGAGCAGTACTTC. As protein: CASSKFSGQVKPYEQYF.

The genes are TRBV7-2 and TRBJ2-5; 7 positions agree with TRBD2. The ends lost 4 bases at V and 4 bases at J; junction bases unmatched: 9. There are 15 residues in the CDR3. The germline CDR1 and CDR2 sequences are SGHTA and FQGNSA. The CDR3 DNA follows: TGTGCCAGCAGCTCCGGGGACTACGGGGGAGAGACCCAGTACTTC. Protein product: CASSSGDYGGETQYF.

The table lists this clone with a count of one. The junction shows a germline mismatch at one end, possibly a read error. The V call is TRBV6-1, the J call TRBJ2-5, with 9 nucleotides matching TRBD1. CDR3 length: 15 residues. Per germline, CDR1 MNHNS and CDR2 SASEGT. The CDR3 loop reads CAGSFGTGRGETQYF. CDR3 in DNA: TGTGCCGGCAGTTTCGGGACAGGGCGGGGGGAGACCCAGTACTTC.

The chain combines TRBV7-9 with TRBJ1-4; 7 nucleotides align to TRBD1. The V and J ends lost 4 bases and 0 bases, in that order; junction bases with no gene match: 5. The germline gives CDR1 SEHNR, CDR2 FQNEAQ (reference sequence). This CDR3 region has 16 residues. The CDR3 nucleotides read TGTGCCAGCAGCTCGGGACAGAGCGCAACTAATGAAAAACTGTTTTTT. It yields the protein CASSSGQSATNEKLFF.

CDR3 residues: CASSRTRGTGASTF. The CDR3 coding sequence is TGTGCCAGCAGCCGTACGCGCGGGACAGGGGCCAGCACCTTC. The rearrangement joins TRBV11-3 to TRBJ1-2; TRBD1 agrees at 10 bases. V gave up 5 bases and J gave up 13 bases; unmatched junction bases: 13. CDR3 size: 14 residues. From germline, CDR1 is SGHNT and CDR2 YENEEA.

This clone turned up a few times. Here the CDR3 DNA reads TGTGCCAGCAAACAACCGGGACAACCCTACGAGCAGTACTTC. It translates to CASKQPGQPYEQYF. The rearrangement uses TRBV28 and TRBJ2-7; D is possibly TRBD1 (6 bases). CDR1 is MDHEN, CDR2 SYDVKM, per germline. CDR3 size: 14 residues. Deletions cut 7 bases from V and 2 bases from J, with 15 bases between.

This clone was picked up one time. The chain employs TRBV4-1 and TRBJ2-7; 13 bases are a match to TRBD2. The CDR3 consists of 18 residues. Per germline, CDR1 MGHRA and CDR2 YSYEKL. J was trimmed by 3 bases and V by 5 bases; bases with no gene match: 13. CDR3 loop: CASSNLLGLAGVGYEQYF. CDR3 bases: TGCGCCAGCAGCAATCTCCTTGGACTAGCGGGAGTAGGCTACGAGCAGTACTTC.

This sequence joins TRBV5-5 and TRBJ2-5, with 7 bases lining up with TRBD2. V shed 3 bases and J 4 bases; nucleotides not matched to a gene: 9. Germline CDR1 is SGHKS and CDR2 is YYEKEE (reference sequence). This CDR3 has 15 residues. CDR3 in amino acids: CASSSGGGSLETQYF. In nucleotides, the CDR3 is TGTGCCAGCAGCTCGGGGGGAGGGTCTCTAGAGACCCAGTACTTC.

This rearrangement joins TRBV4-1 to TRBJ2-7; D is unclear. The CDR3 length is 15 residues. Between the trimmed V and J ends, which lost 4 bases and 5 bases, there was a span of 18 bases. Germline CDR1 is MGHRA and CDR2 is YSYEKL. The CDR3 here is CASSPPSGPLHEQYF. DNA of the CDR3: TGCGCCAGCAGCCCCCCGTCGGGTCCGCTCCACGAGCAGTACTTC.

The genes are TRBV7-9 and TRBJ1-5; D might be TRBD1 (5 bases). The CDR3 length is 15 residues. The V end lost 1 base, the J end lost 0 bases, and 7 bases lay between the germline ends. Germline CDR1 is SEHNR and CDR2 is FQNEAQ (reference sequence). CDR3 nucleotides: TGTGCCAGCAGCTTAGGCGACAGTAGCAATCAGCCCCAGCATTTT. Its protein product is CASSLGDSSNQPQHF.

In its sample, this clone was seen a few times. The chain couples TRBV27 to TRBJ1-2; D unresolved. CDR3 length: 13 amino acids. Germline-derived CDR1 and CDR2 are MNHEY and SMNVEV (reference sequence). V lost 3 bases, J lost 10 bases, and 15 bases lay in between. CDR3 protein: CASSLVDGEYYTF. CDR3 bases: TGTGCCAGCAGTTTGGTGGACGGGGAATACTACACCTTC.

The chain couples TRBV6-5 to TRBJ1-2, with TRBD1 identical over 11 bases. The V and J ends lost 5 bases and 6 bases, in that order; junction bases with no gene match: 2. This CDR3 is built from 13 residues. Germline CDR1 and CDR2: MNHEY and SVGAGI. CDR3 loop: CASSRTGGDGYTF. CDR3 nucleotides: TGTGCCAGCAGTAGGACAGGGGGCGATGGCTACACCTTC.

This clone showed up just a few times. V usage is TRBV28 and J usage is TRBJ1-4; no clear D gene. The CDR3 is 15 residues long. The germline V and J ends were trimmed by 5 bases and 0 bases, with 10 bases remaining between them. Germline values: CDR1 MDHEN, CDR2 SYDVKM. CDR3 protein: CASSRSVATNEKLFF. The CDR3, as DNA: TGTGCCAGCAGTCGCTCGGTTGCAACTAATGAAAAACTGTTTTTT.

The genes are TRBV5-1 and TRBJ2-7, with a possible D match to TRBD2 (6 bases). This CDR3 region has 14 residues. Per the germline V gene, CDR1 is SGHRS and CDR2 is YFSETQ. V was cut by 0 bases and J by 5 bases, with 12 bases left in between. Here the CDR3 DNA reads TGCGCCAGCAGCTTGGCTAGCGAGATCAACGAGCAGTACTTC. Its translation: CASSLASEINEQYF.

V gene TRBV28 combines with J gene TRBJ1-2; D call uncertain. This CDR3 is 15 amino acids long. Looked up from germline, CDR1 is MDHEN and CDR2 is SYDVKM. V was trimmed by 4 bases and J by 8 bases, leaving 20 bases between them. CDR3 sequence reads: CASSSQPSAGRGYTF. CDR3 nucleotides: TGTGCCAGCAGTTCTCAACCTTCGGCCGGGAGAGGCTACACCTTC.

This clone was seen only a few times. The CDR3 sequence: CASSTGDGNTEAFF. DNA for the CDR3: TGTGCCAGCAGCACGGGGGACGGCAACACTGAAGCTTTCTTT. The V gene is TRBV2, the J gene TRBJ1-1, with D possibly TRBD1 on 5 matching bases. The CDR3 consists of 14 residues. V was trimmed by 6 bases and J by 2 bases, leaving 13 bases between them. Germline CDR1 and CDR2: SNHLY and FYNNEI.

V and J are TRBV27 and TRBJ2-2; TRBD1 might be the D (5 bases). The V and J ends lost 5 bases and 3 bases respectively, with 13 bases between them. The CDR3 loop spans 15 amino acids. CDR1 is MNHEY, CDR2 SMNVEV, per germline (reference sequence). CDR3 bases: TGTGCCAGCAGTCCCGGTGACAGATACACCGGGGAGCTGTTTTTT. It encodes CASSPGDRYTGELFF.

The chain recombines TRBV19 with TRBJ1-6, with TRBD1 matching over 9 bases. After removal of 7 bases from V and 7 bases from J, the junction contained 14 bases not matched to a gene. The V gene's germline CDR1 is LNHDA and CDR2 SQIVND (reference sequence). The CDR3 contains 17 residues. The CDR3 loop reads CASTGTGYLWGNSPLHF. In DNA form, the CDR3 reads TGTGCCAGTACCGGGACAGGGTATCTGTGGGGGAATTCACCCCTCCACTTT.